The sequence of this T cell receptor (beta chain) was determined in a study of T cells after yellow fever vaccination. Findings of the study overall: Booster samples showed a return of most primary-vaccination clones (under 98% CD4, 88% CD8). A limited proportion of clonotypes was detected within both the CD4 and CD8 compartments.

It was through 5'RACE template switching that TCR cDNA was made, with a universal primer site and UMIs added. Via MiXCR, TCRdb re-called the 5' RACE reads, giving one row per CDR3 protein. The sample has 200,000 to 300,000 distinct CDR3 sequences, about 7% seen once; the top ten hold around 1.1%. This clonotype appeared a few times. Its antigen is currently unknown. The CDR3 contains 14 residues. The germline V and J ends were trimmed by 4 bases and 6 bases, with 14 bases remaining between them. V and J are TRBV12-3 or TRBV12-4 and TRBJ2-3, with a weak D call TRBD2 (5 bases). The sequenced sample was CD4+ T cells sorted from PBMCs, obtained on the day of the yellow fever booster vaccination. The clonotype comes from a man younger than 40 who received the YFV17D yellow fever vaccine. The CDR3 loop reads CASSSFGSGDTQYF. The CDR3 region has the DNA TGTGCCAGCAGTTCTTTCGGATCGGGGGATACGCAGTATTTT.